The 6 T cell receptor beta chains below were found in one sample sequenced in a study of blood T cell repertoires in COVID-19. The protocol was immunoSEQ multiplex PCR, while the TCRdb copy is restricted to in-frame clones and leaves out a portion. The sample contains over 200,000 clones, over 70% of which appear only once. Sample: PBMCs or T cells enriched from blood (not recorded which). These receptors all stem from a woman younger than 45 who had been exposed to COVID-19.

This chain connects TRBV3-1 (or the pseudogene TRBV3-2) to TRBJ2-5; 7 positions match TRBD1. V lost 4 bases and J lost 4; bases outside the gene matches: 3. The CDR3 has 13 residues. Germline values: CDR1 LGHDT, CDR2 YNNKEL (reference sequence). The CDR3 here is CASSLDRVETQYF. CDR3 DNA: TGTGCCAGCAGCCTAGACAGGGTAGAGACCCAGTACTTC.

This clone was observed once. The same CDR3 arises from other DNA sequences in this sample as well. V and J are TRBV2 and TRBJ2-7; D ambiguous. CDR1 is SNHLY and CDR2 is FYNNEI in the germline V gene. The V end was cut by 4 bases, the J end by 1 base, with 2 bases between. The CDR3 length is 11 residues. The CDR3 DNA reads as TGTGCCAGCAGTGCATCCTACGAGCAGTACTTC. The encoded protein is CASSASYEQYF.

This chain joins TRBV2 and TRBJ1-2; D call uncertain. V was trimmed by 9 bases and J by 6 bases, leaving 17 bases between them. Germline V gene lookup returns CDR1 SNHLY and CDR2 FYNNEI. The CDR3 spans 13 residues. The CDR3 DNA reads TGTGCCAGTAGACCTACGGGGAACCATGGCTACACCTTC. This gives the protein CASRPTGNHGYTF.

The chain recombines TRBV5-6 with TRBJ2-7, with 12 bases identical to TRBD1. Germline V CDR1 and CDR2: SGHDT, YYEEEE. The V gene end was trimmed by 0 bases and the J gene end by 2 bases; junction bases not matched to a gene: 3. This CDR3 is built from 16 residues. CDR3 protein: CASSLGGTGGTYEQYF. CDR3 in DNA: TGTGCCAGCAGCTTGGGTGGGACAGGGGGCACCTACGAGCAGTACTTC.

This sequence joins TRBV28 and TRBJ2-5; TRBD1 matches 9 bases. The CDR3 is 16 amino acids. In germline, CDR1 is MDHEN, CDR2 SYDVKM. The V segment lost 3 bases and the J segment 4 bases; nucleotides outside the gene matches: 9. The CDR3: CASSFLNRGPGETQYF. CDR3 in DNA: TGTGCCAGCAGTTTCTTAAACAGGGGGCCAGGAGAGACCCAGTACTTC.

V and J are TRBV9 and TRBJ2-1, with D perhaps TRBD1 (6 bases). The CDR3 extends over 15 amino acids. The germline gives CDR1 SGDLS, CDR2 YYNGEE. Trimming removed 4 bases from V and 6 bases from J, with 17 bases in between. This CDR3 is CASSKQGAKGNEQFF. The DNA for the CDR3 is TGTGCCAGCAGCAAACAGGGAGCCAAGGGCAATGAGCAGTTCTTC.